A selection of T cell receptor beta chains follows, all from one sample in a study of blood T cell repertoires in COVID-19. TCRdb's copy holds only in-frame clones and misses some; the assay was immunoSEQ multiplex PCR. The sample shows 300,000 to 350,000 clones, roughly 90% of them seen only once. Sequencing input: PBMCs or T cells enriched from blood (not recorded which). The receptors shown here come from a woman aged 25 to 45 who had been exposed to COVID-19. Each CDR3 is given with its conserved first and last residue. The order of the fields is V gene, CDR3 length, clone size, CDR3 protein. Expanded clones get a size class; other rows say once, few or many, or leave the size out.

TRBV18 | 18 | NA | CASSPRTSGRQTPYEQYF
TRBV10-1 | 16 | NA | CASSESGLAGSYEQYF
TRBV24-1 | 13 | NA | CATRGQGADTQYF
TRBV28 | 18 | NA | CASSLKGIRKHSNYGYTF
TRBV19 | 14 | NA | CASTTGGLSGTQYF
TRBV29-1 | 12 | NA | CSVSGGVYEQYF
TRBV19 | 14 | NA | CASSTGVGKNIQYF
TRBV30 | 14 | NA | CAWRQGTYNSPLHF
TRBV2 | 13 | NA | CASIGGSAYEQYF
TRBV28 | 18 | NA | CASPPGLAGGRARDEQFF
TRBV27 | 15 | NA | CASSFFSGGIGELFF
TRBV18 | 16 | NA | CASSPRVIRGTDTQYF
TRBV7-9 | 16 | NA | CASSSIRTGSYYEQYF
TRBV28 | 15 | NA | CASSSDRTPSYGYTF
TRBV27 | 15 | NA | CASRILGLDYNEQFF
TRBV14 | 13 | NA | CASSQAGVNGYTF
TRBV27 | 15 | NA | CATRRSGDRFYEQYF
TRBV5-4 | 15 | once | CASSDRQGGTDTQYF
TRBV18 | 17 | once | CASSPPGLAGSYNEQFF
TRBV29-1 | 14 | NA | CSGSPSGLAYEQYF
TRBV28 | 17 | NA | CATREGAGDFSNQPQHF
TRBV5-1 | 15 | NA | CASSPAGGAAYEQYF
TRBV7-3 | 13 | NA | CASSSSHAETQYF
TRBV27 | 14 | NA | CASSEENRGNIQYF
TRBV11-3 | 11 | NA | CASSTGSGAFF
TRBV9 | 14 | NA | CASSVAGYNSPLHF
TRBV30 | 16 | NA | CAWSAPRDRASHGYTF
TRBV4-1 | 16 | few | CASSQEMGGRLNTIYF
TRBV28 | 15 | NA | CASSATGVRHNEQFF
TRBV9 | 13 | NA | CASSVGFSTEAFF
TRBV19 | 19 | NA | CASSIAPQDIWNSNQPQHF
TRBV3-1/TRBV3-2 | 14 | NA | CASSRTTSVDEQYF
TRBV6-6 | 17 | NA | CASSPLVGTGSSYEQYF
TRBV5-4 | 17 | NA | CASSFFPGQGTNYGYTF
TRBV7-2 | 15 | once | CASSFHRQLNEKLFF
TRBV7-9 | 14 | NA | CASSFSGRNYGYTF
TRBV11-3 | 15 | NA | CASSLDRKGAHGYTF
TRBV19 | 13 | NA | CASSIFRDQPQHF
TRBV30 | 13 | NA | CATPGQTYNEQFF
TRBV5-4 | 12 | NA | CASSSNEEEQYF
TRBV18 | 14 | NA | CASSPLDSGNTIYF
TRBV7-9 | 16 | NA | CASSLDPGGSWNEQFF
TRBV28 | 13 | once | CASSLQGPYGYTF
TRBV10-1 | 14 | NA | CASSESRTSYEQFF
TRBV6-5 | 15 | NA | CASMMPGQTYYGYTF
TRBV7-6 | 12 | NA | CASSPLLETQYF
TRBV9 | 16 | NA | CASSASRDTYYNEQFF
TRBV11-3 | 16 | NA | CASSLGRGDRGDEQFF
TRBV28 | 11 | NA | CASSRRYGYTF
TRBV5-1 | 15 | NA | CASSLAPGQEKQQFF
TRBV7-8 | 16 | NA | CASSLIGGRTYNEQFF